Below, 10 T cell receptor beta chains from the same sample are listed, as sequenced in a study of CD8+CD57+ T cells in acquired aplastic anemia. Individuals selected for sequencing had exhibited CD8+CD57+ cell expansion on flow cytometry. TCR beta VDJ and CDR3 were profiled, and genomic DNA was the template. Each CDR3 protein gets one entry after TCRdb re-called the reads with MiXCR. The table shows over 150,000 distinct CDR3 sequences, with roughly 49% occurring only once. The sample comprised sorted CD4+, CD8+, or CD8+CD57+ T cells (not recorded which) from PBMCs. The source of these receptors is a human donor with aplastic anemia.

This clonotype was observed at least ten times. The chain combines TRBV5-6 with TRBJ2-1; D gene ambiguous. Germline V lookup: CDR1 SGHDT, CDR2 YYEEEE. The ends were cut back, 3 bases at V and 6 bases at J, with 22 bases in the middle. The CDR3 is 17 amino acids. This CDR3 reads CASSWAVVSVRFNEQFF. The CDR3, as DNA: TGTGCCAGCAGCTGGGCAGTGGTATCTGTGAGGTTCAATGAGCAGTTCTTC.

This chain uses TRBV20-1 with TRBJ2-3; D is unresolved. The CDR3 length is 12 residues. Germline V lookup: CDR1 DFQATT, CDR2 SNEGSKA (reference sequence). V was clipped by 0 bases and J by 4 bases, with 5 bases between them. The CDR3 DNA sequence: TGCAGTGCTAGAGATCCAGCAGATACGCAGTATTTT. As protein: CSARDPADTQYF.

At least ten counts were recorded for this clonotype. The genes are TRBV10-1 and TRBJ1-3; a possible D gene is TRBD1 (6 bases). Germline-derived CDR1 and CDR2 are WNHNN and SYGVQD (reference sequence). This CDR3 contains 15 residues. The germline V and J ends were trimmed by 6 bases and 2 bases, with 14 bases remaining between them. The CDR3 sequence is CASRGGGHPGNTIYF. The CDR3 nucleotides read TGCGCCAGCAGGGGCGGGGGGCACCCTGGAAACACCATATATTTT.

This rearrangement joins TRBV10-3 to TRBJ2-5; D unresolved. V lost 4 bases and J lost 4, with 7 bases in between. Germline loops: CDR1 ENHRY, CDR2 SYGVKD. The CDR3 covers 12 residues. The CDR3 region is CAISGSAETQYF. CDR3 in DNA: TGTGCCATCAGTGGTTCAGCAGAGACCCAGTACTTC.

Remarks on this clonotype: A much larger clonotype is one base distant, so this may be a read error. No conserved phenylalanine or tryptophan ends this CDR3, so it is likely a read error. The chain joins TRBV6-2 or TRBV6-3 to TRBJ1-6; TRBD1 agrees at 10 bases. The length of the CDR3 is 17 residues. Germline lookup yields CDR1 MNHEY and CDR2 SVGEGT. V lost 2 bases, J lost 7 bases, and 8 bases stayed unmatched. DNA of the CDR3: TGTGCCAGCAGTTACCCCCGGGACAGGGGAAGGAATTCACCCCTCCACTCT. Its protein is CASSYPRDRGRNSPLHS.

With respect to this clonotype: Sequence at one end of the junction differs from germline and may be a read error. The genes are TRBV12-3 or TRBV12-4 and TRBJ1-2; D is undetermined. The CDR3 length is 13 residues. For the CDR3, the DNA is TGTGCCAGCAGCTTAGACGAGGATCGTGGCTACACCTTC. Translation gives CASSLDEDRGYTF.

The CDR3 bases are TGTGCCACCAGCAGTCGGGACAGATCGTCCTATGGCTACACCTTC. Its protein product is CATSSRDRSSYGYTF. The chain carries TRBV15 and TRBJ1-2; 7 positions match TRBD1. The germline V gene has CDR1 LNHNV and CDR2 YYDKDF (reference sequence). The CDR3 runs to 15 residues. Germline trimming cut 3 bases from V and 4 bases from J; bases unmatched to any gene: 8.

The chain links TRBV10-3 to TRBJ1-2; 9 bases align to TRBD1. Germline lookup yields CDR1 ENHRY and CDR2 SYGVKD. The trim removed 3 bases at V and 7 bases at J, leaving 6 bases unmatched. The CDR3 has 14 amino acids. The CDR3 sequence is CAISDGTGSGGYTF. In nucleotides, the CDR3 is TGTGCCATCAGTGATGGGACAGGGTCGGGTGGCTACACCTTC.

This clonotype was counted ten times or more. This sequence joins TRBV6-5 and TRBJ1-2; D uncertain. This CDR3 contains 13 residues. Germline V gene sequence: CDR1 MNHEY, CDR2 SVGAGI. With 3 bases removed from V and 4 bases from J, the gap between germline ends came to 9 bases. In nucleotides, the CDR3 is TGTGCCAGCAGTTATAGCGCCTCCTATGGCTACACCTTC. It is translated as CASSYSASYGYTF.

Of note for this clonotype: This sequence may be a read error, since a much larger clone differs from it by one base. This chain connects TRBV13 to TRBJ2-7, with 9 bases identical to TRBD1. This CDR3 has 15 amino acids. The ends lost 6 bases at V and 2 bases at J; junction bases unmatched: 8. The germline V gene encodes CDR1 PRHDT and CDR2 FYEKMQ (reference sequence). The CDR3 sequence: CASREGQGKAYEQYF. The DNA for the CDR3 is TGTGCCAGCAGGGAGGGACAGGGAAAGGCCTACGAGCAGTACTTC. Complete variable domain (other parts from reference TRBV13 and TRBJ2-7): AAGVIQSPRHLIKEKRETATLKCYPIPRHDTVYWYQQGPGQDPQFLISFYEKMQSDKGSIPDRFSAQQFSDYHSELNMSSLELGDSALYFCASREGQGKAYEQYFGPGTRLTVT.